This note documents a single TCR beta chain sequence. It has no known antigen specificity. Base qualities are not provided; no much larger clone lies one nucleotide away. The sample originates from a study of cytomegalovirus exposure and HLA in healthy donors (dated by TCRdb to between 2016 and 2019). Looking at the study overall: An earlier analysis of 587 of the donors reported 250 to 300 Gb of sequence data and 117 million unique TCR beta sequences obtained from some 200 million T cells. The later analysis used no new phenotypic data to find candidate immune exposures, relying instead on TCR beta sequences and their occurrence across donors. The aim of the study was to test whether cataloging public T cell receptors could identify signatures of past pathogen exposure. About 280 gigabases of sequencing data and approximately 91 million unique TCR sequences made up an early release that covered roughly 670 HLA-typed donors. Using immunosequencing, the study profiled T cell repertoires from 666 subjects and related those repertoires to cytomegalovirus serostatus. Every discovery cohort repertoire had been produced on one sequencing platform. To decide whether each TCR beta V gene segment behaved as functional or pseudogenic, an earlier analysis of several hundred of the donors relied on high-throughput TCR beta sequencing. Four or five DR-DQ haplotypes were handled as single units for association and clustering, since linkage in the cohort was strong. The number of donors typed differed by locus, with about 629-640 for A, B, C, DRB1 and DQB1, around 500 for DQA1, nearly 610 for DPA1, and approximately 470 for DPB1. Among the approximately 420 genotyped donors, around 81% belonged to the genetic ancestry cluster associated with self-reported Caucasian donors. To study patterns of TCR occurrence, a later analysis re-analyzed previously published TCR beta repertoires from 550 to 800 donors and added high-resolution HLA genotyping. Class I and class II HLA loci were covered by the typing at four-digit resolution. A separate validation cohort of approximately 130 different subjects was used in addition to the 666-subject first cohort. In a later genetic analysis, genome-wide SNP genotypes for about 65% of the roughly 700 donors were used, and that subset was treated as a discovery cohort. Alongside the repertoire data, information on donor age, sex, ethnicity and CMV serostatus was compiled. On average, approximately 250,000 unique TCR beta nucleotide sequences were sequenced per donor among a few hundred genotyped donors of the cohort, with 15% to 20% of those sequences being non-productive. To predict cytomegalovirus infection status, the study combined high-throughput TCR immunosequencing, statistical association of individual TCRs with disease status, and machine learning. Study-wide conclusions, independent of this receptor: In a later analysis, around 17,000 TCR beta sequences were associated with specific HLA alleles at a false discovery rate of 0.05. Several of the top co-occurrence clusters appeared to be linked to parvovirus B19, influenza, CMV and Epstein-Barr virus, according to a later analysis. Because HLA typing was unavailable for some donors at each locus, only the typed subset was used in association tests. In a later analysis, the rate of TCR association differed among HLA loci, with DRB1 alleles having the most associated TCRs and HLA-C alleles having the fewest. A later genetic analysis associated a missense DCLRE1C variant with V-gene and J-gene trimming of TCR beta chains, and an independent cohort replicated the association. It was suggested by the authors that the approach could potentially be generalized to other disease states and immunological phenotypes. A total of about 180 TCR beta chains were listed by the study as associated with cytomegalovirus. In both the original and validation cohorts, the classifier was reported to diagnose cytomegalovirus status with high specificity and sensitivity. The sequencing pipeline was judged likely to have produced a cluster of highly shared sequence variants as a technical artifact. Some 16 rarely observed V segments, including chromosome 9 orphons, were excluded from the earlier analysis of several hundred of the donors because counts were too low. When HLA alleles, especially DR and DQ, strongly co-occurred, TCR associations were difficult to assign to individual alleles. Correlated functional status among segregating V segments might be attributable to linkage disequilibrium, but an unknown experimental factor could not be ruled out. Compared with equally common non-associated chains, HLA-associated TCR beta chains in a later analysis were more clonally expanded and had lower generation probabilities. A later analysis found that most CMV-associated TCR beta chains appeared HLA-restricted, with HLA associations seemingly driven largely by CMV exposure. In vitro tests confirmed that a few of the cytomegalovirus-associated TCR beta chains recognize cytomegalovirus antigens. Presence/absence analyses assumed roughly uniform sequencing depth across donors, an assumption that may not hold. Because the 87-base-pair reads could not distinguish some IMGT-functional V segments, including TRBV6-2 and TRBV6-3, those segments were excluded. In a later genetic analysis, fewer N-insertions in productive TCRs were reported among donors in an Asian-associated ancestry cluster than the roughly 700-donor mean. In an earlier analysis of some 500 of the donors, most TCR beta V segments were observed in productive rearrangements about 87% or about 30% of the time, broadly matching IMGT annotations. A further reported finding was that TCR beta sequences accurately predicted the HLA-A and HLA-B alleles for most subjects in the first cohort. The cohort was sequenced for TCR beta chains only, and without alpha or paired-chain data the features that could be detected were limited. Across donors, most TCR sequences were observed very rarely, whereas some public TCRs were present in many individuals. The only immune exposure information available for the cohort was CMV serostatus.

The receptor library was made with the immunoSEQ multiplex PCR assay. For the multiplex PCR, a mixture combining 60 forward primers for TCR Vbeta segments and 13 reverse primers for TCR Jbeta segments was used. The CDR3 region of rearranged TCR beta genes was amplified from genomic DNA by a multiplex PCR assay. The amplified TCR beta libraries were sequenced on the Illumina HiSeq System as 87-base-pair reads. Processing in the source paper ran as follows. A later analysis counted approximately 74 million unique TCR beta chains across the 650 to 800 repertoires, and roughly 9.9 million of these chains were shared by at least two donors. Raw reads were error-corrected and collapsed into unique sequences by a nearest-neighbor algorithm in which closely related sequences were merged to remove PCR and sequencing errors. CDR3 sequences were aligned to IMGT reference sequences to assign V, D and J gene segments. For a sequence to be retained, a match of at least six nucleotides was required to both a V gene segment and a J gene segment. A rearrangement counted as productive if the CDR3 had no stop codons and remained in frame with V and J, and every other rearrangement counted as non-productive. Following IMGT convention, CDR3 was defined as the stretch from the second conserved V-encoded cysteine to the conserved J-encoded phenylalanine. The earlier analysis of some 540 of the donors excluded any sequence lacking an unambiguous match to a single V gene segment. In an earlier analysis of approximately 560 of the donors, a V segment was called functional when productive rearrangements were above 56.7%, and segregating when the standard deviation between donors exceeded 5%. A statistical classification framework was built to diagnose cytomegalovirus status from the catalog of TCR beta chain sequences. In a later analysis, V and J genes were assigned by comparing TCR nucleotide sequences against IMGT/GENE-DB human TR gene sequences. The TCRdist pipeline was used in a later analysis to assign CDR3 sequences and most-parsimonious VDJ recombination scenarios. In a later analysis, each TCR beta chain was defined by its CDR3 amino acid sequence together with its V-gene family, and reads lacking a unique V-gene family were excluded. As a way to deal with suspected cross-contamination and a sequencing artifact, a later analysis dropped roughly 620 nucleotide sequences that were highly shared and had low generation probability. For each public chain, a later analysis derived a clonal expansion index from normalized ranks of inferred template counts within each repertoire. In a later analysis, generation probabilities were computed using a VDJ recombination model fitted to out-of-frame rearrangements, and the results were checked against IGoR. In a later analysis, TCR-TCR, TCR-HLA and TCR-CMV co-occurrence was scored with hypergeometric tests, and a repertoire-size bias correction was applied to TCR pairs. A later analysis estimated false discovery rates by permuting HLA or CMV assignments 20 times. In a later analysis, co-occurring TCRs were grouped using DBSCAN, with TCRdist sequence similarity added in when clustering inside HLA-allele-positive subsets. Repertoires with fewer than 30,000 or more than 120,000 public chains, plus five repertoires with anomalous nucleotide sharing, were excluded from co-occurrence clustering. TCRdb stores this immuneACCESS table with in-frame sequences only. Part of the clones is absent; in the studies checked, under half of the shortfall reflects unresolved V genes, and no reason is known for the rest. D and trimming were read from the DNA, whereas the V and J calls and clone size are those reported in that table. The sample table lists 200,000 or so clones, 82% of them with a count of one. Clones ranked in the top ten supply 0.098% of the sample.

The cohort consisted of 670 or so healthy bone marrow donors. All cohort members were sampled while nominally healthy, although unrecorded immune exposures were likely present. The donor was CMV seronegative and belonged to the group of roughly 330 seronegative cohort members. A peripheral blood sample was provided by each donor, and peripheral blood mononuclear cells were used for TCR beta sequencing. The Qiagen DNeasy Blood Extraction Kit was used to extract genomic DNA from the blood cell samples. Reading the germline V gene gives CDR1 KGHSH and CDR2 LQKENI. Trimming costs V 5 bases and J 5 bases, and their ends lie 7 bases apart. There are 13 amino acids in the CDR3, from cysteine to phenylalanine inclusive. The sequence is cut down to CDR3 DNA, 39 bases in frame from base 1.

Input material: PBMCs. Recombination connected TRBV18 to TRBJ1-6; a tentative D match to TRBD1 spans 5 bases. The TCR sequence derives from a boy between 2 and 10 years old in good health and CMV-seronegative. The CDR3 protein sequence reads: CASSGGDNSPLHF. The sequenced DNA is TGTGCCAGCTCAGGGGGGGATAATTCACCCCTCCACTTT.